A single count supports the clone carrying this T cell receptor (beta chain). Its antigen is still unknown. PCR involved 60 Vbeta and 13 Jbeta primers. Generated by immunoSEQ multiplex PCR, the TCRdb table keeps only in-frame clones and is missing some. This table has some 170,000 clones, roughly 80% appearing once. This sample was included in a study of cytomegalovirus exposure and HLA in healthy donors. The study's findings and limits: The authors later found HLA-associated TCR beta chains more clonally expanded than equally common others. In a later analysis, TCR beta V- and J-gene trimming showed a link to a missense DCLRE1C variant. Prior analysis indicated that the majority of TCR beta V segments exhibited productivity approximately 87% or approximately 30% of the time.

Germline CDR1 is MNHEY and CDR2 is SVGAGI. Trimming shortened V by 6 bases and J by 4 bases, and 18 bases separated the two germline ends. This CDR3 comprises 15 residues. The clonotype originates from a man in his forties or fifties in good health and CMV-seronegative. Sequenced: PBMCs. V gene TRBV6-5 combines with J gene TRBJ2-5, with no clear D. In DNA form, the CDR3 reads TGTGCCAGCAGACCCTTAGCTCGTCAAGGAGAGACCCAGTACTTC. Its translation is CASRPLARQGETQYF.